This TCR beta chain derives from a study of blood T cell repertoires in COVID-19. Measured with immunoSEQ multiplex PCR; TCRdb has only the in-frame clones, and not every one. This table holds roughly 390,000 clones, 70% to 90% found once. Sequencing was carried out using peripheral blood. The TCR sequence derives from a woman in her twenties or thirties with COVID-19, enrolled during active disease.

CDR3 coding DNA: TGTGCCAGCAGTTTATTAAGGGGGATTCCTACCGAGCAGTACTTC. Encoded protein: CASSLLRGIPTEQYF. The chain joins TRBV27 to TRBJ2-7; possibly TRBD1 for D (6 bases). Germline assignment: CDR1 MNHEY and CDR2 SMNVEV (reference sequence). V was shortened by 1 base and J by 6 bases, with 16 bases between the two germline ends. The CDR3 runs to 15 residues.